These 30 T cell receptor beta chains were sequenced from one sample in a study of cytomegalovirus exposure and HLA in healthy donors (dated 2017 in TCRdb). Receptor amplification or capture employed the immunoSEQ multiplex PCR assay. A mixture of 60 forward primers for TCR Vbeta segments and 13 reverse primers for TCR Jbeta segments was used in the multiplex PCR. In its TCRdb copy, this immuneACCESS table keeps in-frame sequences only and misses some clones. Where compared with another copy, unresolved V genes explain less than half of these, and the others have no known cause. The sample contains approximately 110,000 clones, 60% to 85% of them found a single time. Together, the top ten hold 1% to 1.5% of the sample. The sample was PBMCs. Receptors originate from a man in his forties in good health and CMV-seronegative.

This chain joins TRBV25-1 and TRBJ1-1, with D unclear. The germline gives CDR1 MGHDK, CDR2 SYGVNS. The CDR3 covers 15 residues. Between the trimmed V and J ends, which lost 1 base and 0 bases, there was a span of 9 bases. As DNA, the CDR3 is TGTGCCAGCAGTGAATCGAGGGCGCTGAACACTGAAGCTTTCTTT. This translates into CASSESRALNTEAFF.

The chain combines TRBV19 with TRBJ2-6; the D gene is possibly TRBD1 (5 bases). Trimming took off 7 bases at V and 2 bases at J, with 9 bases between the two ends. The germline CDR1 and CDR2 sequences are LNHDA and SQIVND (reference sequence). The CDR3 contains 14 residues. CDR3: CASNPQAGANVLTF. The CDR3 coding sequence is TGTGCCAGTAACCCACAGGCTGGGGCCAACGTCCTGACTTTC.

Only one count was recorded for this clone. The chain employs TRBV11-2 and TRBJ2-2, with D uncertain. This CDR3 spans 12 amino acids. Germline V lookup: CDR1 SGHAT, CDR2 FQNNGV. Between the trimmed V and J ends, which lost 5 bases and 4 bases, there was a span of 5 bases. CDR3 in DNA: TGTGCCAGCAGCGGCAGCACCGGGGAGCTGTTTTTT. Amino acids: CASSGSTGELFF. Supplemented by reference TRBV11-2 and TRBJ2-2, the full variable domain reads EAGVAQSPRYKIIEKRQSVAFWCNPISGHATLYWYQQILGQGPKLLIQFQNNGVVDDSQLPKDRFSAERLKGVDSTLKIQPAKLEDSAVYLCASSGSTGELFFGEGSRLTVL.

The chain combines TRBV4-1 with TRBJ1-2; TRBD1 matches 10 bases. The CDR3 is 15 residues long. Germline V gene lookup returns CDR1 MGHRA and CDR2 YSYEKL. J was trimmed by 4 bases and V by 2 bases; bases with no gene match: 4. The CDR3 protein is CASSQPRDRGYGYTF. CDR3 bases: TGCGCCAGCAGCCAACCCCGGGACAGGGGCTATGGCTACACCTTC.

V usage is TRBV5-4 and J usage is TRBJ1-6; 8 bases are shared with TRBD1. The trim removed 4 bases at V and 9 bases at J, leaving 15 bases unmatched. This CDR3 contains 17 residues. CDR1 is SGHNT and CDR2 is YYREEE in the germline V gene (reference sequence). The CDR3 DNA is TGTGCCAGCAGCCTTGGGGACAGGTTGGCCAAGGGTTCACCCCTCCACTTT. The encoded protein is CASSLGDRLAKGSPLHF.

Turning to this clone: Mismatch with germline at one junction end may stem from a read error. The chain recombines TRBV7-9 with TRBJ1-4, with 7 bases aligning to TRBD1. The CDR3 sequence is 15 residues long. Germline V lookup: CDR1 SEHNR, CDR2 FQNEAQ (reference sequence). The CDR3: CSSSPAKGAHEKLFF. The DNA for the CDR3 is TGTTCCAGCAGCCCGGCCAAGGGGGCCCATGAAAAACTGTTTTTT. The full variable domain, completed using reference TRBV7-9 and TRBJ1-4, is DTGVSQNPRHKITKRGQNVTFRCDPISEHNRLYWYRQTLGQGPEFLTYFQNEAQLEKSRLLSDRFSAERPKGSFSTLEIQRTEQGDSAMYLCSSSPAKGAHEKLFFGSGTQLSVL.

The chain has TRBV5-1 and TRBJ1-2, with 7 bases aligning to TRBD1. The CDR3 totals 15 residues. The J segment lost 5 bases and the V segment lost 0 bases, leaving 7 bases of the junction unmatched. Germline-derived CDR1 and CDR2 are SGHRS and YFSETQ. CDR3 bases: TGCGCCAGCAGCTTGGGAGGGGGCCTTGAATATGGCTACACCTTC. This gives the protein CASSLGGGLEYGYTF. The full variable domain, in which reference TRBV5-1 and TRBJ1-2 provide the parts outside the CDR3, is KAGVTQTPRYLIKTRGQQVTLSCSPISGHRSVSWYQQTPGQGLQFLFEYFSETQRNKGNFPGRFSGRQFSNSRSEMNVSTLELGDSALYLCASSLGGGLEYGYTFGSGTRLTVV.

This clone was counted once. V and J are TRBV7-9 and TRBJ2-2; 11 nucleotides align to TRBD1. The germline V gene has CDR1 SEHNR and CDR2 FQNEAQ (reference sequence). V lost 4 bases to trimming and J lost 3 bases; unmatched junction nucleotides: 4. The CDR3 contains 16 residues. CDR3 in DNA: TGTGCCAGCAGCTACCCGGGACAGGGGGACACCGGGGAGCTGTTTTTT. This encodes CASSYPGQGDTGELFF.

There are a few counts of this clone. V usage is TRBV5-5 and J usage is TRBJ2-5; 11 nucleotides match TRBD1. Germline lookup yields CDR1 SGHKS and CDR2 YYEKEE (reference sequence). Trimming at V came to 0 bases and at J to 3 bases, leaving 7 bases not matched to a gene. The CDR3 length is 17 residues. CDR3 amino acids: CASSLARDRGEEETQYF. CDR3 in DNA: TGTGCCAGCAGCTTGGCCAGGGACAGGGGGGAAGAAGAGACCCAGTACTTC. Supplemented by reference TRBV5-5 and TRBJ2-5, the full variable domain reads DAGVTQSPTHLIKTRGQQVTLRCSPISGHKSVSWYQQVLGQGPQFIFQYYEKEERGRGNFPDRFSARQFPNYSSELNVNALLLGDSALYLCASSLARDRGEEETQYFGPGTRLLVL.

The genes are TRBV5-1 and TRBJ2-3; 7 bases are a match to TRBD1. The V and J ends lost 3 bases and 6 bases, in that order; junction bases with no gene match: 13. Germline V gene sequence: CDR1 SGHRS, CDR2 YFSETQ. This CDR3 has 16 residues. CDR3 sequence: CASSSYRDSGLDTQYF. As DNA, the CDR3 is TGCGCCAGCAGCTCCTACCGGGACAGTGGATTGGATACGCAGTATTTT.

The chain joins TRBV5-1 to TRBJ2-2, with D tentatively TRBD1 (5 bases). This CDR3 region has 15 residues. V was pared by 5 bases and J by 3 bases, with 14 bases between. Germline CDR1 is SGHRS and CDR2 is YFSETQ. CDR3 coding DNA: TGCGCCAGCAGGTATTCAAGGGGCTACACCGGGGAGCTGTTTTTT. This translates into CASRYSRGYTGELFF. Based on the CDR3 plus reference TRBV5-1 and TRBJ2-2, the full variable domain is KAGVTQTPRYLIKTRGQQVTLSCSPISGHRSVSWYQQTPGQGLQFLFEYFSETQRNKGNFPGRFSGRQFSNSRSEMNVSTLELGDSALYLCASRYSRGYTGELFFGEGSRLTVL.

The rearrangement joins TRBV15 to TRBJ2-1, with TRBD2 as a possible D gene (5 bases). Germline V lookup: CDR1 LNHNV, CDR2 YYDKDF (reference sequence). There are 16 residues in the CDR3. V lost 3 bases and J lost 0, with 12 bases in between. The CDR3 DNA reads TGTGCCACCAGCAGGCTCCTAGCAGGCTCCTACAATGAGCAGTTCTTC. Translating it yields CATSRLLAGSYNEQFF.

This chain links TRBV4-2 with TRBJ1-1, with no clear D. Per germline, CDR1 LGHNA and CDR2 YNFKEQ. The CDR3 is made up of 16 amino acids. The germline V and J ends were trimmed by 4 bases and 2 bases, with 17 bases remaining between them. CDR3 loop: CASSPQKGRGNTEAFF. The CDR3 DNA reads as TGTGCCAGCAGCCCCCAAAAAGGGCGGGGAAACACTGAAGCTTTCTTT.

V and J are TRBV19 and TRBJ2-1, with 7 bases aligning to TRBD2. J was trimmed by 6 bases and V by 5 bases; bases with no gene match: 4. The CDR3 sequence is 13 residues long. CDR1 and CDR2 from the germline V gene are LNHDA and SQIVND (reference sequence). CDR3 residues: CASSLGTTNEQFF. CDR3 nucleotides: TGTGCCAGTAGTCTGGGGACTACCAATGAGCAGTTCTTC.

The J gene is TRBJ1-2, the V gene TRBV7-6; 9 nucleotides agree with TRBD1. V shed 1 base and J 8 bases; nucleotides not matched to a gene: 2. Germline loops: CDR1 SGHVS, CDR2 FNYEAQ. The CDR3 runs 13 residues. CDR3 residues: CASSLGTGAGYTF. The CDR3 DNA sequence: TGTGCCAGCAGCTTAGGGACAGGGGCGGGCTACACCTTC.

The V and J genes are TRBV5-1 and TRBJ2-7, with TRBD2 matching 9 bases. The germline CDR1 and CDR2 sequences are SGHRS and YFSETQ. Trimming took 3 bases from V and 2 from J; bases not matched to a gene: 6. The CDR3 runs 15 residues. The CDR3 DNA is TGCGCCAGCAGCTCGGGGACTAGCCAAACCTACGAGCAGTACTTC. Translated, it gives CASSSGTSQTYEQYF.

J is TRBJ2-3 and V is TRBV27, with 11 bases that match TRBD2. V gave up 0 bases and J gave up 3 bases; unmatched junction bases: 5. Germline V CDR1 and CDR2: MNHEY, SMNVEV (reference sequence). The CDR3 spans 17 residues. CDR3 in amino acids: CASSLSSGGAWTDTQYF. CDR3 bases: TGTGCCAGCAGTTTATCTAGCGGGGGGGCTTGGACAGATACGCAGTATTTT.

The genes are TRBV5-1 and TRBJ2-2; 7 bases align to TRBD1. Trimming removed 3 bases from V and 2 bases from J; junction bases left unmatched: 7. This CDR3 is built from 16 residues. CDR1 SGHRS and CDR2 YFSETQ come from the germline V gene. The CDR3 region is CASSWTGDSNTGELFF. CDR3 DNA: TGCGCCAGCAGCTGGACCGGGGACAGTAACACCGGGGAGCTGTTTTTT.

CDR3 DNA: TGTGCCAGCAGTTACTCGGGGGCCAACACTGAAGCTTTCTTT. As protein: CASSYSGANTEAFF. This chain joins TRBV6-5 and TRBJ1-1, with a possible D match to TRBD1 (6 bases). Trimming removed 0 bases from V and 2 bases from J, with 7 bases in between. Germline values: CDR1 MNHEY, CDR2 SVGAGI. The CDR3 contains 14 residues.

V gene TRBV18 combines with J gene TRBJ2-1; TRBD2 matches 7 bases. With 5 bases clipped from V and 0 bases from J, the junction kept 4 bases outside the gene matches. The CDR3 has 15 amino acids. CDR1 and CDR2 from the germline V gene are KGHSH and LQKENI. Written as DNA, the CDR3 is TGTGCCAGCTCATGGGAGGGGAGCTCCTACAATGAGCAGTTCTTC. Protein sequence: CASSWEGSSYNEQFF.

The V gene is TRBV28, the J gene TRBJ2-7; D unresolved. V was cut by 5 bases and J by 4 bases, with 9 bases left in between. CDR3 length: 12 residues. Germline CDR1 MDHEN, CDR2 SYDVKM. This CDR3 is CASSPRRYEQYF. The CDR3 DNA follows: TGTGCCAGCAGTCCCCGCAGATACGAGCAGTACTTC.

Remarks on this clone: Other DNA sequences in this specimen translate into the identical CDR3. The V and J genes are TRBV5-6 and TRBJ1-1; 7 bases align to TRBD1. Trimming took 1 base from V and 0 from J; bases not matched to a gene: 3. CDR1 is SGHDT and CDR2 is YYEEEE in the germline V gene. The CDR3 has 15 amino acids. CDR3 loop: CASSLNDRVNTEAFF. The CDR3 nucleotides read TGTGCCAGCAGCTTGAATGACAGGGTGAACACTGAAGCTTTCTTT.

The genes are TRBV28 and TRBJ1-2; D gene uncertain. This CDR3 region has 13 residues. Trimming pared 2 bases from V and 3 bases from J, leaving 7 bases between. Per germline, CDR1 MDHEN and CDR2 SYDVKM. CDR3 sequence (DNA): TGTGCCAGCAGTTTAACTCATTACTATGGCTACACCTTC. Residues: CASSLTHYYGYTF.

V is TRBV5-6 and J is TRBJ2-7; D is unclear. The V end lost 4 bases, the J end lost 5 bases, and 7 bases lay between the germline ends. Germline CDR1 SGHDT, CDR2 YYEEEE. The CDR3 runs to 11 residues. CDR3 DNA sequence: TGTGCCAGCAGCGAGGAAAACGAGCAGTACTTC. Translation gives CASSEENEQYF.

This chain links TRBV6-5 with TRBJ1-6; TRBD1 matches 7 bases. V lost 0 bases and J lost 6; bases outside the gene matches: 2. The V gene's germline CDR1 is MNHEY and CDR2 SVGAGI. This CDR3 has 15 amino acids. The CDR3 protein is CASSYSGQRNSPLHF. CDR3 DNA: TGTGCCAGCAGTTACTCGGGACAGCGTAATTCACCCCTCCACTTT.

The chain recombines TRBV19 with TRBJ2-7; TRBD1 matches 8 bases. Looked up from germline, CDR1 is LNHDA and CDR2 is SQIVND (reference sequence). There are 14 residues in the CDR3. With 5 bases clipped from V and 5 bases from J, the junction kept 8 bases outside the gene matches. CDR3 sequence: CASSPGQVNNEQYF. Written as DNA, the CDR3 is TGTGCCAGTAGTCCGGGACAGGTTAACAACGAGCAGTACTTC.

This clone occurred a few times. The chain is built from TRBV28 and TRBJ2-5; 11 bases align to TRBD2. In germline, CDR1 is MDHEN, CDR2 SYDVKM. CDR3 length: 16 amino acids. After removal of 4 bases from V and 5 bases from J, the junction contained 9 bases not matched to a gene. CDR3 region: CASSSLAGGRGETQYF. The CDR3 coding sequence is TGTGCCAGCAGTTCCCTAGCGGGGGGCCGTGGGGAGACCCAGTACTTC.

V and J are TRBV5-6 and TRBJ1-2, with 9 bases lining up with TRBD1. CDR1 SGHDT and CDR2 YYEEEE come from the germline V gene. J was trimmed by 4 bases and V by 4 bases; bases with no gene match: 14. CDR3 length: 17 amino acids. The CDR3 region has the DNA TGTGCCAGCAGCCCCCGTGTGGGGGGACAGGGAGTCTATGGCTACACCTTC. Its protein product is CASSPRVGGQGVYGYTF.

There are a few counts of this clone. The gene calls are TRBV6-1 and TRBJ1-3, with D possibly matching TRBD1 (6 bases). Germline loops: CDR1 MNHNS, CDR2 SASEGT. Trimming stripped 6 bases from V and 2 bases from J, with 14 bases between. The CDR3 is 15 residues long. The CDR3 reads CASSSSQGAGNTIYF. The CDR3 nucleotides read TGTGCCAGCAGCTCGTCACAGGGTGCTGGAAACACCATATATTTT.

The rearrangement joins TRBV10-3 to TRBJ1-1; possibly TRBD1 for D (6 bases). CDR3 length: 13 residues. The germline V and J ends were trimmed by 0 bases and 4 bases, with 6 bases remaining between them. The germline gives CDR1 ENHRY, CDR2 SYGVKD. The CDR3 spells CAISESGGTEAFF. The CDR3 DNA sequence: TGTGCCATCAGTGAGTCAGGGGGCACTGAAGCTTTCTTT.